This is a list of T cell receptor beta chains from one sample in a study of blood T cell repertoires in COVID-19. The data were produced by immunoSEQ multiplex PCR, yet TCRdb's version contains in-frame clones alone and is incomplete. The sample has about 200,000 clones, over 80% seen once. The sequencing sample was made of peripheral blood. Receptor source: a human donor in a cohort sampled during active COVID-19. Both conserved end residues are part of each CDR3. D genes are given only for firm matches. Clone sizes are given selectively: once, few, many, or a class where the clone is expanded.

clone_size: NA
j_call: TRBJ2-7
v_call: TRBV11-2
d_call: TRBD2
cdr3_nt: TGTGCCAGCAGCCTCAATATGGCTAGCGGGAGGGACGAGCAGTACTTC
cdr3_aa: CASSLNMASGRDEQYF

clone_size: NA
j_call: TRBJ1-5
v_call: TRBV7-8
d_call: NA
cdr3_nt: TGTGCCAGCAGCTTAGGGGCCGGAATTCAGCCCCAGCATTTT
cdr3_aa: CASSLGAGIQPQHF

clone_size: NA
j_call: TRBJ2-3
v_call: TRBV30
d_call: TRBD2
cdr3_nt: TGTGCCTGGAGCCGACTAGCGGGAGGGACAGATACGCAGTATTTT
cdr3_aa: CAWSRLAGGTDTQYF

clone_size: NA
j_call: TRBJ2-7
v_call: TRBV4-2
d_call: TRBD1
cdr3_nt: TGTGCCAGCAGCCAAGGCAGGGGGTTTTACGAGCAGTACTTC
cdr3_aa: CASSQGRGFYEQYF

clone_size: NA
j_call: TRBJ2-7
v_call: TRBV11-2
d_call: TRBD2
cdr3_nt: TGTGCCAGCAGCTTCAGCGGGAACCCCTACGAGCAGTACTTC
cdr3_aa: CASSFSGNPYEQYF

clone_size: NA
j_call: TRBJ1-2
v_call: TRBV28
d_call: TRBD1
cdr3_nt: TGTGCCAGCAGTTTACGCTTGACAGGGGGCGAAGGCTACACCTTC
cdr3_aa: CASSLRLTGGEGYTF

clone_size: NA
j_call: TRBJ1-2
v_call: TRBV24-1
d_call: NA
cdr3_nt: TGTGCCACAAGGGACACTGTTAACTATGGCTACACCTTC
cdr3_aa: CATRDTVNYGYTF

clone_size: NA
j_call: TRBJ2-5
v_call: TRBV5-1
d_call: TRBD2
cdr3_nt: TGCGCCAGCAGCTTGGGTACTAGCGCACACCAAGAGACCCAGTACTTC
cdr3_aa: CASSLGTSAHQETQYF

clone_size: NA
j_call: TRBJ2-3
v_call: TRBV6-6
d_call: NA
cdr3_nt: TGTGCCAGCAGTTACGGGGACAATACAGATACGCAGTATTTT
cdr3_aa: CASSYGDNTDTQYF

clone_size: NA
j_call: TRBJ2-5
v_call: TRBV25-1
d_call: TRBD2
cdr3_nt: TGTGCCAGCCAAGGAGGTAGCGGGAGGATTCAAGAGACCCAGTACTTC
cdr3_aa: CASQGGSGRIQETQYF

clone_size: NA
j_call: TRBJ2-5
v_call: TRBV7-3
d_call: NA
cdr3_nt: TGTGCCAGCAGCCCGATGGGATTCAGACAGGAGACCCAGTACTTC
cdr3_aa: CASSPMGFRQETQYF

clone_size: NA
j_call: TRBJ2-7
v_call: TRBV9
d_call: TRBD2
cdr3_nt: TGTGCCAGCAGCGTGGGGACTAGCGGGAGCTCCTACGAGCAGTACTTC
cdr3_aa: CASSVGTSGSSYEQYF

clone_size: NA
j_call: TRBJ2-7
v_call: TRBV5-1
d_call: NA
cdr3_nt: TGCGCCAGCAGCTTGGAGAGCGCCATCCGCTCCTACGAGCAGTACTTC
cdr3_aa: CASSLESAIRSYEQYF

clone_size: NA
j_call: TRBJ2-7
v_call: TRBV25-1
d_call: NA
cdr3_nt: TGTGCCAGCAGTGAAGATGGACACGGCTCGAAGCAGTACTTC
cdr3_aa: CASSEDGHGSKQYF

clone_size: NA
j_call: TRBJ2-6
v_call: TRBV27
d_call: TRBD1
cdr3_nt: TGTGCCAGCACCGCGACAGGGAGACTCTCTGGGGCCAACGTCCTGACTTTC
cdr3_aa: CASTATGRLSGANVLTF

clone_size: few
j_call: TRBJ1-5
v_call: TRBV28
d_call: NA
cdr3_nt: TGTGCCAGCAGTCCGCAGGGTCAGAGCAATCAGCCCCAGCATTTT
cdr3_aa: CASSPQGQSNQPQHF

clone_size: NA
j_call: TRBJ2-1
v_call: TRBV6-6
d_call: TRBD1
cdr3_nt: TGTGCCAGCATTCCAACCCCTGAACAGGGGAACAATGAGCAGTTCTTC
cdr3_aa: CASIPTPEQGNNEQFF

clone_size: NA
j_call: TRBJ2-1
v_call: TRBV7-3
d_call: NA
cdr3_nt: TGTGCCAGCAGCTTCAACAGGGTCAATGAGCAGTTCTTC
cdr3_aa: CASSFNRVNEQFF

clone_size: NA
j_call: TRBJ2-3
v_call: TRBV6-1
d_call: TRBD2
cdr3_nt: TGTGCCAGCAGTGAAGGGGCTAGCGGGGCAGATACGCAGTATTTT
cdr3_aa: CASSEGASGADTQYF

clone_size: NA
j_call: TRBJ2-5
v_call: TRBV14
d_call: NA
cdr3_nt: TGTGCCACCAGTCCGGGGTCGAGAGAGACCCAGTACTTC
cdr3_aa: CATSPGSRETQYF

clone_size: NA
j_call: TRBJ2-7
v_call: TRBV11-2
d_call: NA
cdr3_nt: TGTGCCAGCAGCTTAGGAGCAGGGGAGCAGTACTTC
cdr3_aa: CASSLGAGEQYF

clone_size: NA
j_call: TRBJ1-1
v_call: TRBV18
d_call: TRBD1
cdr3_nt: TGTGCCAGCTCACCGGACAGGGGCACTGAAGCTTTCTTT
cdr3_aa: CASSPDRGTEAFF